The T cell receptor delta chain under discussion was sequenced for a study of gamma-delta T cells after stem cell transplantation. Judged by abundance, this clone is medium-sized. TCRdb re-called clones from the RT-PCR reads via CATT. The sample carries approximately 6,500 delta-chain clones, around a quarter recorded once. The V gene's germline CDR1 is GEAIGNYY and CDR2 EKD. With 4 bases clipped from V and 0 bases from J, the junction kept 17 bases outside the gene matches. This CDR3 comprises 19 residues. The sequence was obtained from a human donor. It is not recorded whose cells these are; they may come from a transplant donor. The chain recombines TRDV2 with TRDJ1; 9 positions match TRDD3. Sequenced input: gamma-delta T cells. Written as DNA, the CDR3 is TGTGCCTGTGAAGGACCCTTGGGGGATAAAAAGCTGCACACCGATAAACTCATCTTT. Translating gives CACEGPLGDKKLHTDKLIF.